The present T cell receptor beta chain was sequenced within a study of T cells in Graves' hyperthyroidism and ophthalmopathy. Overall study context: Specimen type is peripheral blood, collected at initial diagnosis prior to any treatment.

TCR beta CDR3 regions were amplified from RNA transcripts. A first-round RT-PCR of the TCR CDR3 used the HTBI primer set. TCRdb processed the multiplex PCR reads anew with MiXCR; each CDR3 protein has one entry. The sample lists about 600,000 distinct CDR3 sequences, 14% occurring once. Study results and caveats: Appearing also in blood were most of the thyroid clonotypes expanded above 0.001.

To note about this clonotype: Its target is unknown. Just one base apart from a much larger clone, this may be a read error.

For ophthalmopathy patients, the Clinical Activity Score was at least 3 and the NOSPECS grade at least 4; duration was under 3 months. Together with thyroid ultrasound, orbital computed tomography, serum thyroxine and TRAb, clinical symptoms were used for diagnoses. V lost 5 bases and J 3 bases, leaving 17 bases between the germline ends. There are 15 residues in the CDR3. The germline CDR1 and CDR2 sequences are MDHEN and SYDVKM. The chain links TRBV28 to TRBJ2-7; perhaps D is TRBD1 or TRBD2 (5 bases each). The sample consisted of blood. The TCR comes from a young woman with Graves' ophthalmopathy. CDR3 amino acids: CASSPWDPPRYEQYF. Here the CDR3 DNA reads TGTGCCAGCAGTCCCTGGGACCCGCCACGCTACGAGCAGTACTTC.